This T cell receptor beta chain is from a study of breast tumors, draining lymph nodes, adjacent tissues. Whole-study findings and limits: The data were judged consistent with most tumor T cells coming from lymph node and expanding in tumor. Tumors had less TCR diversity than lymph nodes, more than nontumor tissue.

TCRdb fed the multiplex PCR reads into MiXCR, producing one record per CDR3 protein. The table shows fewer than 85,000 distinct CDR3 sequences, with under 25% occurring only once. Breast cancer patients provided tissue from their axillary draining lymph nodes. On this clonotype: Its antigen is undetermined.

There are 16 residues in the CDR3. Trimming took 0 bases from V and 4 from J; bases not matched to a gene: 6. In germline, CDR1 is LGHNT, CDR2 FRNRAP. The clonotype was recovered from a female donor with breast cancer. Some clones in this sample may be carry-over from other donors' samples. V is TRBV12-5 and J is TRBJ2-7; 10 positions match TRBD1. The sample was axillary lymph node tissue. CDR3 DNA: TGTGCTAGTGGTTTGGTACTGGGGACAGGGGAGTACGAGCAGTACTTC. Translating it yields CASGLVLGTGEYEQYF.